This is a list of T cell receptor beta chains from one sample in a study of beta chain features in type 1 diabetes. The data were produced by immunoSEQ multiplex PCR, yet TCRdb's version contains in-frame clones alone and is incomplete. The sample yields about 330,000 clones, 9.5% to 12% seen once. Material: naive CD4+ T cells from blood. These receptors all come from a woman between 25 and 40 years old in good health. Both conserved end residues are part of each CDR3. Fields, in order: CDR3 length, clone size, J gene, D gene, V gene, CDR3 DNA, CDR3 protein. A D gene is named only where the DNA matches it firmly. Size tells how often a clone was seen (once, few, many) or the class of an expanded clone, and some rows leave it out.

>15|few|TRBJ2-6|TRBD1|TRBV7-3
TGTGCCAGCAGCTCCGACAGGGTTGGGGCCAACGTCCTGACTTTC
CASSSDRVGANVLTF
>16|few|TRBJ2-1|.|TRBV7-9
TGTGCCAGCAGCGACTCGGGACTGCGCTCCTACAATGAGCAGTTCTTC
CASSDSGLRSYNEQFF
>13|few|TRBJ1-2|.|TRBV5-1
TGCGCCAGCAGCTTTGTCGGGGAGGACGGCTACACCTTC
CASSFVGEDGYTF
>14|few|TRBJ2-1|.|TRBV18
TGTGCCAGCTCACCATCCCCCTTTGACAATGAGCAGTTCTTC
CASSPSPFDNEQFF
>14|.|TRBJ1-5|.|TRBV28
TGTGCCAGCAGTTCGGACAGACTCAATCAGCCCCAGCATTTT
CASSSDRLNQPQHF
>18|.|TRBJ2-5|TRBD2|TRBV5-1
TGCGCCAGCAGCTTGGTGGTCGGGACTAGCGGGATTGGGGAGACCCAGTACTTC
CASSLVVGTSGIGETQYF
>16|.|TRBJ2-6|TRBD1|TRBV19
TGTGCCAGTAGCCTAACAGGGGACCCTGGGGCCAACGTCCTGACTTTC
CASSLTGDPGANVLTF
>14|.|TRBJ1-1|.|TRBV7-8
TGTGCCAGCAGCTTAGGACAGCCCAACACTGAAGCTTTCTTT
CASSLGQPNTEAFF
>11|few|TRBJ1-1|.|TRBV20-1
TGCAGTGCGGAGGGTGACACTGAAGCTTTCTTT
CSAEGDTEAFF
>15|.|TRBJ2-2|TRBD1|TRBV5-1
TGCGCCAGCAGCCAGGGACAGGGGTACCCCGGGGAGCTGTTTTTT
CASSQGQGYPGELFF
>13|.|TRBJ2-3|TRBD1|TRBV29-1
TGCAGCAATGACAGGGCGGACACAGATACGCAGTATTTT
CSNDRADTDTQYF
>16|few|TRBJ2-3|TRBD1|TRBV5-4
TGTGCCAGCAGCCACGTTCAGGGACAGGGCACAGATACGCAGTATTTT
CASSHVQGQGTDTQYF
>15|.|TRBJ2-1|TRBD2|TRBV10-3
TGTGCCATGGGGTGGGCTAGCGGGGGCTACAATGAGCAGTTCTTC
CAMGWASGGYNEQFF
>15|.|TRBJ1-2|TRBD1|TRBV19
TGTGCCAGTAGCCCAGTCGACAGGGGGATGGAGGGCTACACCTTC
CASSPVDRGMEGYTF
>17|few|TRBJ2-7|.|TRBV7-2
TGTGCCAGCAGCCCTCGATATACAGGGAAAGTACCCTACGAGCAGTACTTC
CASSPRYTGKVPYEQYF
>17|few|TRBJ2-6|.|TRBV2
TGTGCCAGCAGTGAATTGGGTACAGGGTCAGGGGCCAACGTCCTGACTTTC
CASSELGTGSGANVLTF
>18|.|TRBJ2-1|TRBD2|TRBV30
TGTGCCTGGAGTGTAAGGACTAGCGGGAGGGCCGGGTACAATGAGCAGTTCTTC
CAWSVRTSGRAGYNEQFF
>15|.|TRBJ2-7|TRBD1|TRBV28
TGTGCCAGCAGTATCCCAGGTGACAGGGTAGGCGAGCAGTACTTC
CASSIPGDRVGEQYF
>15|few|TRBJ2-1|TRBD2|TRBV7-2
TGTGCCAGCAGCTTTGGCGGGAGTCCCGGCAATGAGCAGTTCTTC
CASSFGGSPGNEQFF
>15|few|TRBJ2-5|TRBD1|TRBV6-6
TGTGCCAGCAGGGGACCGGGACAGGGAGGAGAGACCCAGTACTTC
CASRGPGQGGETQYF
>14|.|TRBJ2-7|TRBD1|TRBV6-1
TGTGCCAGCAGCAAAGGGACAGGGCACTACGAGCAGTACTTC
CASSKGTGHYEQYF
>15|few|TRBJ1-5|.|TRBV6-6
TGTGCCAGCAGTTACTCAGGGGCTTCTGGTCAGCCCCAGCATTTT
CASSYSGASGQPQHF
>13|few|TRBJ1-2|.|TRBV11-2
TGTGCCAGCAGCTTAGATCGAGGGAGGGGCTACACCTTC
CASSLDRGRGYTF
>15|.|TRBJ2-1|TRBD2|TRBV28
TGTGCCAGCAGCCTCCCGGGAGGCTCCTACAATGAGCAGTTCTTC
CASSLPGGSYNEQFF
>10|few|TRBJ2-7|.|TRBV11-2
TGTGCCAGGTCAGGGGACGAGCAGTACTTC
CARSGDEQYF
>12|.|TRBJ2-1|.|TRBV28
TGTGCCAGCAGCGTTAGCGTTGATGAGCAGTTCTTC
CASSVSVDEQFF